These 21 T cell receptor beta chains were all obtained from the same sample, sequenced in a study of T-cell memory formation after mild COVID-19. TCRdb ran MiXCR on the 5' RACE reads and lists one entry per CDR3 protein. The sample records hundreds of thousands of distinct CDR3 sequences, 20% to 30% being singletons. Sequencing was performed on PBMCs or a T cell subset sorted from them (not recorded which). The source of these receptors is an adult woman who had mild COVID-19 (a few samples of this study predate the infection). Cell type and time point are not known.

CDR3 DNA sequence: TGTGCCAGCAGCAGGGGCGGGAAGCCAGATACGCAGTATTTT. Translation gives CASSRGGKPDTQYF. The chain combines TRBV5-6 with TRBJ2-3, with D perhaps TRBD2 (6 bases). Germline loops: CDR1 SGHDT, CDR2 YYEEEE. The V end was cut by 4 bases, the J end by 4 bases, with 13 bases between. The CDR3 has 14 amino acids.

This clonotype turned up a few times. This chain connects TRBV5-1 to TRBJ2-5; 9 bases agree with TRBD2. Losses at the gene ends were 4 bases for V and 4 bases for J; bases not matched to a gene: 5. The CDR3 covers 14 residues. Germline V gives CDR1 SGHRS, CDR2 YFSETQ. The CDR3 coding sequence is TGCGCCAGCAGCCCAGCGGGGGGTCGAGAGACCCAGTACTTC. This encodes CASSPAGGRETQYF.

This chain connects TRBV7-6 to TRBJ1-5, with 10 bases lining up with TRBD1. Germline CDR1 SGHVS, CDR2 FNYEAQ. Trimming took 3 bases from V and 3 from J; bases not matched to a gene: 2. The CDR3 extends over 15 amino acids. The CDR3 sequence: CASSLDRGDNQPQHF. CDR3 coding DNA: TGTGCCAGCAGCTTGGACAGGGGGGACAATCAGCCCCAGCATTTT.

V and J are TRBV3-1 and TRBJ1-4; D is ambiguous. Germline V gene data show CDR1 as LGHDT and CDR2 as YNNKEL (reference sequence). The V end lost 0 bases, the J end lost 5 bases, and 7 bases lay between the germline ends. The CDR3 has 14 residues. The CDR3 protein is CASSQDDGNEKLFF. CDR3 in DNA: TGTGCCAGCAGCCAAGATGACGGAAATGAAAAACTGTTTTTT.

The chain is built from TRBV4-1 and TRBJ1-1; the match to TRBD1 covers 10 bases. Losses at the gene ends were 5 bases for V and 4 bases for J; bases not matched to a gene: 10. The CDR3 covers 16 residues. CDR1 is MGHRA and CDR2 is YSYEKL in the germline V gene. The CDR3 loop is CASSVGTGALGTEAFF. CDR3 bases: TGCGCCAGCAGCGTCGGGACAGGGGCCTTGGGCACTGAAGCTTTCTTT.

V and J are TRBV3-1 and TRBJ2-7; D may match TRBD1 or TRBD2 (5 bases each). V gave up 4 bases and J gave up 0 bases, with 13 bases separating them. This CDR3 has 15 residues. Germline assignment: CDR1 LGHDT and CDR2 YNNKEL (reference sequence). The CDR3 loop is CASSPSGTYSYEQYF. CDR3 bases: TGTGCCAGCAGCCCCTCCGGGACCTACTCCTACGAGCAGTACTTC.

This chain links TRBV10-3 with TRBJ2-3; D gene unclear. Germline lookup yields CDR1 ENHRY and CDR2 SYGVKD. This CDR3 contains 13 residues. Deletions cut 8 bases from V and 0 bases from J, with 9 bases between. The CDR3 DNA is TGTGCCATCGGTGCCGGAAGCACAGATACGCAGTATTTT. Translation gives CAIGAGSTDTQYF.

The chain joins TRBV7-9 to TRBJ2-7; TRBD1 aligns across 7 bases. From germline, CDR1 is SEHNR and CDR2 FQNEAQ (reference sequence). V shed 5 bases and J 6 bases; nucleotides not matched to a gene: 4. The CDR3 sequence is 12 residues long. The DNA for the CDR3 is TGTGCCAGCAGCCTTGGGACAGTCGAGCAGTACTTC. Residues: CASSLGTVEQYF.

This clonotype was seen a few times. The chain couples TRBV12-3 or TRBV12-4 to TRBJ2-7; D might be TRBD1 (5 bases). This CDR3 region has 15 residues. V was clipped by 1 base and J by 3 bases, with 13 bases between them. As DNA, the CDR3 is TGTGCCAGCAGTTTAGGGACAACAAAGCTCTACGAGCAGTACTTC. This encodes CASSLGTTKLYEQYF.

This clonotype showed up many times. The chain recombines TRBV5-4 with TRBJ2-5; TRBD2 agrees at 7 bases. Germline values: CDR1 SGHNT, CDR2 YYREEE (reference sequence). This CDR3 has 15 amino acids. Trimming cost V 3 bases and J 1 base; bases outside gene matches: 6. The CDR3 DNA is TGTGCCAGCAGCTCCAGACTAGCAGGCCAAGAGACCCAGTACTTC. Its protein is CASSSRLAGQETQYF.

This chain uses TRBV5-1 with TRBJ1-5; a possible D gene is TRBD1 (6 bases). The V gene lost 0 bases and the J gene lost 7 bases, with 11 bases spanning the gap. CDR3 length equals 14 residues. Germline CDR1 reads SGHRS; CDR2 reads YFSETQ. In DNA form, the CDR3 reads TGCGCCAGCAGCTTGGACGGCAGGGGACAGCCCCAGCATTTT. It is translated as CASSLDGRGQPQHF.

This clonotype was counted a few times. The J gene is TRBJ1-2, the V gene TRBV5-1; tentatively, D is TRBD1 (6 bases). Per germline, CDR1 SGHRS and CDR2 YFSETQ. The germline V and J ends were trimmed by 3 bases and 3 bases, with 15 bases remaining between them. The CDR3 has 15 amino acids. CDR3 in amino acids: CASSSGGQEHYGYTF. In DNA, the CDR3 is TGCGCCAGCAGCTCCGGGGGGCAGGAACACTATGGCTACACCTTC.

The chain uses TRBV12-3 or TRBV12-4 and TRBJ1-1; 9 bases are shared with TRBD1. The CDR3 is made up of 15 amino acids. After removal of 6 bases from V and 3 bases from J, the junction contained 8 bases not matched to a gene. The CDR3 DNA reads as TGTGCCAGCAGCCGAGACGACAGGGGGTACACTGAAGCTTTCTTT. It specifies CASSRDDRGYTEAFF.

This clonotype was observed a few times. The genes are TRBV29-1 and TRBJ2-3; 11 bases line up with TRBD2. Trimming removed 4 bases from V and 4 bases from J; junction bases left unmatched: 13. CDR1 is SQVTM, CDR2 ANQGSEA, per germline. The CDR3 has 17 residues. DNA for the CDR3: TGCAGCGTTGTCCTCGGTACTAGCGGGAGCCTCGCAGATACGCAGTATTTT. This gives the protein CSVVLGTSGSLADTQYF.

This sequence joins TRBV4-1 and TRBJ1-2; weak D call: TRBD1 (5 bases). Deletions cut 2 bases from V and 8 bases from J, with 12 bases between. This CDR3 contains 13 residues. From germline, CDR1 is MGHRA and CDR2 YSYEKL. CDR3 bases: TGCGCCAGCAGCCAACCAGGGATTGACGGCTACACCTTC. Protein sequence: CASSQPGIDGYTF.

This chain uses TRBV7-3 with TRBJ1-5; D is unresolved. The CDR3 totals 13 residues. CDR1 and CDR2 (germline): SGHTA, FQGTGA. Between the trimmed V and J ends, which lost 5 bases and 5 bases, there was a span of 10 bases. The CDR3 spells CASSQGRHQPQHF. The CDR3 DNA follows: TGTGCCAGCAGCCAAGGTCGACATCAGCCCCAGCATTTT.

There are many counts of this clonotype. CDR3 nucleotide sequence: TGTGCCAGCAGCTTTTTTGGGTTGGATGAGCAGTTCTTC. It is translated as CASSFFGLDEQFF. V gene TRBV7-2 combines with J gene TRBJ2-1; D unresolved. The CDR3 extends over 13 amino acids. Germline loops: CDR1 SGHTA, CDR2 FQGNSA. The V and J ends lost 3 bases and 8 bases respectively, with 11 bases between them.

This clonotype came up a few times. The chain is built from TRBV7-9 and TRBJ1-2; 8 nucleotides align to TRBD1. The CDR3 extends over 14 amino acids. The germline gives CDR1 SEHNR, CDR2 FQNEAQ (reference sequence). Losses at the gene ends were 0 bases for V and 6 bases for J; bases not matched to a gene: 3. The CDR3 DNA reads as TGTGCCAGCAGCTTAGCAACAGGGGGTGATGGCTACACCTTC. Its translation is CASSLATGGDGYTF. Variable domain in full (rest from reference TRBV7-9 and TRBJ1-2): DTGVSQNPRHKITKRGQNVTFRCDPISEHNRLYWYRQTLGQGPEFLTYFQNEAQLEKSRLLSDRFSAERPKGSFSTLEIQRTEQGDSAMYLCASSLATGGDGYTFGSGTRLTVV.

The CDR3 bases are TGTGCCAGCAGCGTAGGCAAAGCGGATGGGGCTGAAGCTTTCTTT. Residues: CASSVGKADGAEAFF. The rearrangement uses TRBV9 and TRBJ1-1; D uncertain. The CDR3 loop spans 15 amino acids. Germline V lookup: CDR1 SGDLS, CDR2 YYNGEE. Trimming shortened V by 0 bases and J by 6 bases, and 15 bases separated the two germline ends.

This clonotype was picked up a small number of times. The chain joins TRBV6-2 or TRBV6-3 to TRBJ2-1, with 8 bases aligning to TRBD2. The junction had 9 bases not matched to a gene; V was cut back by 4 bases and J by 4 bases. The CDR3 spans 16 residues. The V gene's germline CDR1 is MNHEY and CDR2 SVGEGT. In nucleotides, the CDR3 is TGTGCCAGCAGTTCCCCAGTAGCGGGACGTTACAATGAGCAGTTCTTC. Amino acids: CASSSPVAGRYNEQFF.

This clonotype has only a few counts. V gene TRBV24-1 combines with J gene TRBJ1-1; the match to TRBD1 covers 10 bases. V lost 4 bases to trimming and J lost 5 bases; unmatched junction nucleotides: 9. There are 16 residues in the CDR3. CDR1 and CDR2 (germline): KGHDR, SFDVKD. The CDR3 loop reads CATSEADRGSGTEAFF. The CDR3 region has the DNA TGTGCCACCAGTGAGGCGGACAGGGGGTCGGGGACTGAAGCTTTCTTT.